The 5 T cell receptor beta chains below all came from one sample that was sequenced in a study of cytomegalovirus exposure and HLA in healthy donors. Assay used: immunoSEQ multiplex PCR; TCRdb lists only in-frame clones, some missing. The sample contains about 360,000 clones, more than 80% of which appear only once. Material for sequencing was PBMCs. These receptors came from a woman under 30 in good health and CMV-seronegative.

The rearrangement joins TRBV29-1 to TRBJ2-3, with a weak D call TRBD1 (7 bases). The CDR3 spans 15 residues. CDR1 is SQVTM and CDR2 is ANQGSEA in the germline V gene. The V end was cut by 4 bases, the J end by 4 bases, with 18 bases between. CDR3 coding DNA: TGCAGCGTTGCAGGGACAGCTGGGGAGGCAGATACGCAGTATTTT. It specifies CSVAGTAGEADTQYF.

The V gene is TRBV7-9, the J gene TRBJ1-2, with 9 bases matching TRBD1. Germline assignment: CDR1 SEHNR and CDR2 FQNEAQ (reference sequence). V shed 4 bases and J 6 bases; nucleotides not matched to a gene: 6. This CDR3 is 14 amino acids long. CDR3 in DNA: TGTGCCAGCAGCTCCGACCGGGACAGGGATGGCTACACCTTC. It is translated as CASSSDRDRDGYTF.

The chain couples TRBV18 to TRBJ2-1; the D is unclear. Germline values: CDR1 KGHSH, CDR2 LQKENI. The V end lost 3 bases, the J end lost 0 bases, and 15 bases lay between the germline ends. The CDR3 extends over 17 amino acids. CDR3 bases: TGTGCCAGCTCACCTCAGGCAGACGTTCGCTCCTACAATGAGCAGTTCTTC. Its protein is CASSPQADVRSYNEQFF.

This CDR3 is CASSEVVPGRDEQYF. CDR3 in DNA: TGTGCCAGCAGTGAAGTTGTTCCCGGGCGGGACGAGCAGTACTTC. This chain links TRBV2 with TRBJ2-7, with D possibly being TRBD2 (5 bases). The germline V gene has CDR1 SNHLY and CDR2 FYNNEI. Trimming stripped 1 base from V and 5 bases from J, with 15 bases between. The CDR3 is 15 residues long.

This chain's CDR3 is CASSLPSIAEQFF. The CDR3, as DNA: TGCGCCAGCAGCCTTCCATCTATAGCTGAGCAGTTCTTC. This chain joins TRBV4-1 and TRBJ2-1; no firm D call. The CDR3 is made up of 13 amino acids. CDR1 MGHRA and CDR2 YSYEKL come from the germline V gene. Deletions cut 4 bases from V and 9 bases from J, with 13 bases between.